Following are 9 T cell receptor beta chains from one sample sequenced in a study of OX40 agonist ivuxolimab in advanced cancers. To prepare the library, the immunoSEQ multiplex PCR assay was applied. Entries here come from immuneACCESS through TCRdb and include only in-frame sequences with V and J called. Some clones fail to appear in such tables; in the studies checked, an unresolved V gene covers under half of the shortfall, and the cause of the remainder is unknown. Recorded for this sample are around 62,000 clones; more than 65% of them occurred a single time. The ten largest clones represent 2.4% of the sample. This sample comprised CD4+ or CD8+ T cells sorted from blood, obtained in a trial of the OX40 agonist ivuxolimab. The receptors originated from an adult with an advanced solid tumor such as melanoma, head and neck, liver or kidney cancer.

The chain couples TRBV5-6 to TRBJ2-5, with 7 bases matching TRBD1. The germline CDR1 and CDR2 sequences are SGHDT and YYEEEE. This CDR3 region has 14 residues. The V segment lost 3 bases and the J segment 5 bases; nucleotides outside the gene matches: 7. The CDR3 DNA reads as TGTGCCAGCAGCTCCTTCACAGGGGACGAGACCCAGTACTTC. Amino acid sequence: CASSSFTGDETQYF.

The chain uses TRBV21-1 and TRBJ1-1; the table calls TRBD1, which could not be checked here. TRBV21-1 is marked as a pseudogene. This CDR3 spans 15 amino acids. CDR3 loop: CASSTGGALSTEAFF. The CDR3, as DNA: TGTGCCAGCAGTACAGGGGGCGCATTAAGCACTGAAGCTTTCTTT.

In its sample, this clone was seen a few times. The rearrangement uses TRBV19 and TRBJ2-2; 11 bases match TRBD1. The CDR3 consists of 15 residues. The V gene end was trimmed by 5 bases and the J gene end by 7 bases; junction bases not matched to a gene: 6. Germline CDR1 and CDR2: LNHDA and SQIVND (reference sequence). The CDR3 reads CASSSGQGAHGELFF. CDR3 bases: TGTGCCAGTAGTTCTGGACAGGGGGCACACGGGGAGCTGTTTTTT.

The chain uses TRBV7-9 and TRBJ2-3; no reliable D call. The V and J ends lost 1 base and 7 bases respectively, with 3 bases between them. The CDR3 runs to 11 residues. Germline-derived CDR1 and CDR2 are SEHNR and FQNEAQ (reference sequence). CDR3 sequence reads: CASSLVNTQYF. DNA of the CDR3: TGTGCCAGCAGCTTAGTAAATACGCAGTATTTT.

The J gene is TRBJ2-3, the V gene TRBV4-2; 13 bases fit TRBD2. Germline V gene data show CDR1 as LGHNA and CDR2 as YNFKEQ. With V trimmed by 1 base and J by 2 bases, 6 bases remained unmatched. CDR3 size: 18 residues. CDR3 sequence reads: CASSQAPTSGGHTDTQYF. CDR3 coding DNA: TGTGCCAGCAGCCAAGCCCCGACTAGCGGGGGGCACACAGATACGCAGTATTTT.

This clone has only one observation. DNA for the CDR3: TGTGCCAGCAGCGTGGGACAGGGGAATTCCTACGAGCAGTACTTC. Residues: CASSVGQGNSYEQYF. This chain connects TRBV9 to TRBJ2-7; TRBD1 matches at 10 bases. Germline V gives CDR1 SGDLS, CDR2 YYNGEE. The trim removed 2 bases at V and 1 base at J, leaving 3 bases unmatched. The CDR3 loop spans 15 amino acids.

The chain recombines TRBV7-9 with TRBJ2-7, with D possibly matching TRBD1 (5 bases). In germline, CDR1 is SEHNR, CDR2 FQNEAQ (reference sequence). The CDR3 is 12 residues long. Deletions cut 1 base from V and 9 bases from J, with 10 bases between. CDR3 sequence: CASSLVGQGQYF. CDR3 bases: TGTGCCAGCAGCTTAGTTGGGCAGGGGCAGTACTTC. Looking up the rest from reference TRBV7-9 and TRBJ2-7 gives the full variable domain: DTGVSQNPRHKITKRGQNVTFRCDPISEHNRLYWYRQTLGQGPEFLTYFQNEAQLEKSRLLSDRFSAERPKGSFSTLEIQRTEQGDSAMYLCASSLVGQGQYFGPGTRLTVT.

This chain uses TRBV6-5 with TRBJ1-3; D is unclear. V lost 2 bases, J lost 1 base, and 9 bases lay in between. The CDR3 extends over 15 amino acids. The germline gives CDR1 MNHEY, CDR2 SVGAGI. CDR3 nucleotides: TGTGCCAGCAGTTACGTCCCCGGGTCTGGAAACACCATATATTTT. This gives the protein CASSYVPGSGNTIYF.

V gene TRBV18 combines with J gene TRBJ2-3; D is possibly TRBD2 (6 bases). V was pared by 8 bases and J by 2 bases, with 14 bases between. CDR3 length: 14 residues. The germline CDR1 and CDR2 sequences are KGHSH and LQKENI. The CDR3 DNA sequence: TGTGCCAGCGGAGTGGGGGGTAACACAGATACGCAGTATTTT. This gives the protein CASGVGGNTDTQYF. Together with reference TRBV18 and TRBJ2-3, the CDR3 gives the full variable domain: NAGVMQNPRHLVRRRGQEARLRCSPMKGHSHVYWYRQLPEEGLKFMVYLQKENIIDESGMPKERFSAEFPKEGPSILRIQQVVRGDSAAYFCASGVGGNTDTQYFGPGTRLTVL.